The rows below give T cell receptor beta chains drawn from one sample of a study of T cell responses to AZD1222 COVID-19 vaccine. This table comes from immunoSEQ multiplex PCR, and its TCRdb copy is limited to in-frame clones, with some not included. The sample consists of fewer than 35,000 clones, approximately 93% of them appearing once. The material sequenced was peripheral blood, taken on day 0 of AZD1222 vaccination. The source is an adult in good health. The CDR3 runs from the conserved cysteine through the conserved F or W. D genes are given only for firm matches. Not all rows give a size; the values are once, few, many and, for expanded clones, a class.

CDR3 DNA: TGTGCCACCAGTGATTTGCCCCAGCCCCAGCATTTT
CDR3 protein: CATSDLPQPQHF
V gene: TRBV24-1
D gene: NA
clone size: once
J gene: TRBJ1-5

CDR3 DNA: TGCGCCAGCAGCCAAGAATGGGTCCAAGAGACCCAGTACTTC
CDR3 protein: CASSQEWVQETQYF
V gene: TRBV4-1
D gene: NA
clone size: NA
J gene: TRBJ2-5

CDR3 DNA: TGTGCCCGATCCGGGACGGGAGATACGGGCTACACCTTC
CDR3 protein: CARSGTGDTGYTF
V gene: TRBV30
D gene: NA
clone size: once
J gene: TRBJ1-2

CDR3 DNA: TGTGCCAGCAGCTTAGCTCGTCCGGGACAGGGGAGCCAGTACTTC
CDR3 protein: CASSLARPGQGSQYF
V gene: TRBV13
D gene: TRBD1
clone size: NA
J gene: TRBJ2-7

CDR3 DNA: TGTGCCAGCAGTCTCCGACTAGCGGGGGGCCGTAGCGAGCAGTACTTC
CDR3 protein: CASSLRLAGGRSEQYF
V gene: TRBV27
D gene: TRBD2
clone size: NA
J gene: TRBJ2-7

CDR3 DNA: TGTGCCAGTAGTACCCGGACAGGGTCGCCGTACACTGAAGCTTTCTTT
CDR3 protein: CASSTRTGSPYTEAFF
V gene: TRBV19
D gene: TRBD1
clone size: NA
J gene: TRBJ1-1

CDR3 DNA: TGTGCCAGCAGCCAAGGAGCGGGGGGGATCACAGATACGCAGTATTTT
CDR3 protein: CASSQGAGGITDTQYF
V gene: TRBV3-1/TRBV3-2
D gene: TRBD2
clone size: once
J gene: TRBJ2-3

CDR3 DNA: TGTGCCCAGCCGGGGCTAAGCTCTGGGGCCAACGTCCTGACTTTC
CDR3 protein: CAQPGLSSGANVLTF
V gene: TRBV30
D gene: NA
clone size: NA
J gene: TRBJ2-6

CDR3 DNA: TGCGCCAGCAGCCATGTCACTAGCGTTAGCACAGATACGCAGTATTTT
CDR3 protein: CASSHVTSVSTDTQYF
V gene: TRBV4-3
D gene: TRBD2
clone size: NA
J gene: TRBJ2-3

CDR3 DNA: TGCGCCAGCAGCTTTATAGGGGAGAACGAGCAGTACTTC
CDR3 protein: CASSFIGENEQYF
V gene: TRBV5-1
D gene: NA
clone size: NA
J gene: TRBJ2-7

CDR3 DNA: TGTGCCAGCAGCCGCTCTAGCGGGGGGTTCTACGAGCAGTACTTC
CDR3 protein: CASSRSSGGFYEQYF
V gene: TRBV13
D gene: TRBD2
clone size: NA
J gene: TRBJ2-7

CDR3 DNA: TGTGCCAGCAGTTTGTTCAATGAGCAGTTCTTC
CDR3 protein: CASSLFNEQFF
V gene: TRBV12-3/TRBV12-4
D gene: NA
clone size: NA
J gene: TRBJ2-1

CDR3 DNA: TGTGCCAGCAGTTACTCTGGACAGGGCTACGAGCAGTACTTC
CDR3 protein: CASSYSGQGYEQYF
V gene: TRBV6-5
D gene: TRBD1
clone size: NA
J gene: TRBJ2-7

CDR3 DNA: TGTGCCAGCAGCTTAGATCCCGGCAGTTCTAACTATGGCTACACCTTC
CDR3 protein: CASSLDPGSSNYGYTF
V gene: TRBV11-2
D gene: NA
clone size: NA
J gene: TRBJ1-2

CDR3 DNA: TGTGCCAGCAGCAAAACGTCGCCGGACAGGGCTCTTGCGAATTCACCCCTCCACTTT
CDR3 protein: CASSKTSPDRALANSPLHF
V gene: TRBV7-2
D gene: TRBD1
clone size: NA
J gene: TRBJ1-6

CDR3 DNA: TGTGCCAGCAGTCACAGCACAGATACGCAGTATTTT
CDR3 protein: CASSHSTDTQYF
V gene: TRBV12-3/TRBV12-4
D gene: NA
clone size: NA
J gene: TRBJ2-3

CDR3 DNA: TGTGCCAGCAGCCTTGCGGGGACCGCTCGTGACGAGCAGTACTTC
CDR3 protein: CASSLAGTARDEQYF
V gene: TRBV6-5
D gene: NA
clone size: NA
J gene: TRBJ2-7

CDR3 DNA: TGTGCCGGAAACAGGGTAAACACTGAAGCTTTCTTT
CDR3 protein: CAGNRVNTEAFF
V gene: TRBV30
D gene: NA
clone size: NA
J gene: TRBJ1-1

CDR3 DNA: TGCAGCGGCTGGACGAATTCCTCATCTGGGGCCAACGTCCTGACTTTC
CDR3 protein: CSGWTNSSSGANVLTF
V gene: TRBV29-1
D gene: NA
clone size: NA
J gene: TRBJ2-6

CDR3 DNA: TGTGCCTGGAGTGTGGCAGGGGGCTACGAGCAGTACTTC
CDR3 protein: CAWSVAGGYEQYF
V gene: TRBV30
D gene: TRBD1
clone size: NA
J gene: TRBJ2-7

CDR3 DNA: TGTGCTAGTGGCCTGATACGGGGGGACTATGGCTACACCTTC
CDR3 protein: CASGLIRGDYGYTF
V gene: TRBV12-5
D gene: NA
clone size: NA
J gene: TRBJ1-2

CDR3 DNA: TGTGCCAGCAGCTTGCTACCCGGGACAGGGCACACCTTC
CDR3 protein: CASSLLPGTGHTF
V gene: TRBV7-9
D gene: TRBD1
clone size: NA
J gene: TRBJ1-2

CDR3 DNA: TGTGCCAGCAGCGCCTCCGGGACAGGGTCCTCTGAGCAGTTCTTC
CDR3 protein: CASSASGTGSSEQFF
V gene: TRBV5-8
D gene: TRBD1
clone size: NA
J gene: TRBJ2-1

CDR3 DNA: TGTGCCATCAGTGAGGGCACAGCTAGCAATCAGCCCCAGCATTTT
CDR3 protein: CAISEGTASNQPQHF
V gene: TRBV10-3
D gene: NA
clone size: NA
J gene: TRBJ1-5

CDR3 DNA: TGTGCCAGCAGTCTAGCGCAAGCGGGAAGCTCCTACGAGCAGTACTTC
CDR3 protein: CASSLAQAGSSYEQYF
V gene: TRBV6-6
D gene: TRBD2
clone size: NA
J gene: TRBJ2-7

CDR3 DNA: TGTGCCAGCAGTGAATCCCCGGGGGGGAACACTGAAGCTTTCTTT
CDR3 protein: CASSESPGGNTEAFF
V gene: TRBV2
D gene: NA
clone size: NA
J gene: TRBJ1-1

CDR3 DNA: TGCGCCAGCAGCCAAGATTGGGGACAGGGGATTCGGACCCTCCACTTT
CDR3 protein: CASSQDWGQGIRTLHF
V gene: TRBV4-1
D gene: TRBD1
clone size: NA
J gene: TRBJ1-6

CDR3 DNA: TGTGCCAGCAGCGTAGAGGGGAAGATTAATGAAAAACTGTTTTTT
CDR3 protein: CASSVEGKINEKLFF
V gene: TRBV9
D gene: NA
clone size: NA
J gene: TRBJ1-4

CDR3 DNA: TGTGCCAGCAGTTTGGGCAGTGGCTACACCTTC
CDR3 protein: CASSLGSGYTF
V gene: TRBV12-3/TRBV12-4
D gene: NA
clone size: NA
J gene: TRBJ1-2

CDR3 DNA: TGTGCCAGCAGCATTGGAGGGGGACAGGAGCAGCCCCAGCATTTT
CDR3 protein: CASSIGGGQEQPQHF
V gene: TRBV5-4
D gene: TRBD1
clone size: NA
J gene: TRBJ1-5

CDR3 DNA: TGTGCCTGGAGTCCCCATAGCAATCAGCCCCAGCATTTT
CDR3 protein: CAWSPHSNQPQHF
V gene: TRBV30
D gene: NA
clone size: NA
J gene: TRBJ1-5

CDR3 DNA: TGTGCCAGCAGTGAGCGGACAGAACTCTATGGCTACACCTTC
CDR3 protein: CASSERTELYGYTF
V gene: TRBV6-1
D gene: NA
clone size: few
J gene: TRBJ1-2

CDR3 DNA: TGTGCCAGCAGCTTAAAGGGGTCCGGCGGACCGAGTTGGGGCTACACCTTC
CDR3 protein: CASSLKGSGGPSWGYTF
V gene: TRBV7-2
D gene: NA
clone size: NA
J gene: TRBJ1-2

CDR3 DNA: TGTGCCAGCAGGCGGGACAGTTATGGCTACACCTTC
CDR3 protein: CASRRDSYGYTF
V gene: TRBV12-3/TRBV12-4
D gene: TRBD1
clone size: once
J gene: TRBJ1-2

CDR3 DNA: TGTGTCACGGGCGGCCACTCTGGAAACACCATATATTTT
CDR3 protein: CVTGGHSGNTIYF
V gene: TRBV28
D gene: NA
clone size: few
J gene: TRBJ1-3

CDR3 DNA: TGTGCCAGCAGCTTAATCCCCAGGGAGCCCCAGCATTTT
CDR3 protein: CASSLIPREPQHF
V gene: TRBV7-2
D gene: NA
clone size: NA
J gene: TRBJ1-5

CDR3 DNA: TGTGCCAGCAGTTACTCCGGCGCATTGGAAGAAGCTTTCTTT
CDR3 protein: CASSYSGALEEAFF
V gene: TRBV6-6
D gene: NA
clone size: NA
J gene: TRBJ1-1

CDR3 DNA: TGTGCCAGCAGCGTATTGGCGATGAACACTGAAGCTTTCTTT
CDR3 protein: CASSVLAMNTEAFF
V gene: TRBV9
D gene: NA
clone size: NA
J gene: TRBJ1-1

CDR3 DNA: TGTGCCAGCAGCTTAGGAGGACAGGGGCTTTTAAACACTGAAGCTTTCTTT
CDR3 protein: CASSLGGQGLLNTEAFF
V gene: TRBV7-9
D gene: TRBD1
clone size: NA
J gene: TRBJ1-1

CDR3 DNA: TGCGCCAGCAGCCGGACAGGGGAAACTGAAGCTTTCTTT
CDR3 protein: CASSRTGETEAFF
V gene: TRBV10-1
D gene: TRBD1
clone size: NA
J gene: TRBJ1-1

CDR3 DNA: TGCGCCAGCAGCCAAGATCACCCCGCTACAGGGGGGAACACTGAAGCTTTCTTT
CDR3 protein: CASSQDHPATGGNTEAFF
V gene: TRBV4-3
D gene: TRBD1
clone size: NA
J gene: TRBJ1-1

CDR3 DNA: TGTGCTAGTGGCCGTCGTGCGGGACTAGCGGGGGAGAACACCGGGGAGCTGTTTTTT
CDR3 protein: CASGRRAGLAGENTGELFF
V gene: TRBV12-5
D gene: TRBD2
clone size: NA
J gene: TRBJ2-2

CDR3 DNA: TGTGCCAGCAGCCTCGACAATGAGCAGTTCTTC
CDR3 protein: CASSLDNEQFF
V gene: TRBV9
D gene: NA
clone size: NA
J gene: TRBJ2-1

CDR3 DNA: TGTGCCAGCAGCTTCCTAGCGGGGGGGCCGAGCTCCTACAATGAGCAGTTCTTC
CDR3 protein: CASSFLAGGPSSYNEQFF
V gene: TRBV7-2
D gene: TRBD2
clone size: NA
J gene: TRBJ2-1

CDR3 DNA: TGTGCCAGTGGGCGCCGGACTAGCGGTAACAATGAGCAGTTCTTC
CDR3 protein: CASGRRTSGNNEQFF
V gene: TRBV19
D gene: TRBD2
clone size: NA
J gene: TRBJ2-1

CDR3 DNA: TGTGCCAGCAGTTTAAACACCGGGGAGCTGTTTTTT
CDR3 protein: CASSLNTGELFF
V gene: TRBV6-5
D gene: NA
clone size: NA
J gene: TRBJ2-2

CDR3 DNA: TGTGCCAGCAGCTCGAGGCCCACCTCCTACGAGCAGTACTTC
CDR3 protein: CASSSRPTSYEQYF
V gene: TRBV9
D gene: NA
clone size: once
J gene: TRBJ2-7

CDR3 DNA: TGTGCCAGCAGCGCCTCGGGCTCTAATGAAAAACTGTTTTTT
CDR3 protein: CASSASGSNEKLFF
V gene: TRBV9
D gene: NA
clone size: once
J gene: TRBJ1-4

CDR3 DNA: TGTGCCTGGGGACAGGGAGATAATGAAAAACTGTTTTTT
CDR3 protein: CAWGQGDNEKLFF
V gene: TRBV30
D gene: TRBD1
clone size: NA
J gene: TRBJ1-4

CDR3 DNA: TGTGCCTGGAGTGTAGATTTTAGCAATCAGCCCCAGCATTTT
CDR3 protein: CAWSVDFSNQPQHF
V gene: TRBV30
D gene: NA
clone size: NA
J gene: TRBJ1-5

CDR3 DNA: TGTGCCAGCAGCTTGGTTACAGGGGACACTGAAGCTTTCTTT
CDR3 protein: CASSLVTGDTEAFF
V gene: TRBV7-6
D gene: TRBD1
clone size: NA
J gene: TRBJ1-1

CDR3 DNA: TGTGCCTGGAGTCCCCGGGGTTCACAGCCCCAGCATTTT
CDR3 protein: CAWSPRGSQPQHF
V gene: TRBV30
D gene: NA
clone size: NA
J gene: TRBJ1-5

CDR3 DNA: TGTGCCAGCAGCTTCCTGGGGGACTCTCCGAGCACAGATACGCAGTATTTT
CDR3 protein: CASSFLGDSPSTDTQYF
V gene: TRBV7-2
D gene: NA
clone size: NA
J gene: TRBJ2-3

CDR3 DNA: TGTGCCAGCAGCGTAGGAGGGTGGTCAGACTACGAGCAGTACTTC
CDR3 protein: CASSVGGWSDYEQYF
V gene: TRBV9
D gene: NA
clone size: once
J gene: TRBJ2-7

CDR3 DNA: TGCGCCAGCAGCCTCGGACTAGCCCTTGAGAATGAGCAGTTCTTC
CDR3 protein: CASSLGLALENEQFF
V gene: TRBV4-3
D gene: TRBD2
clone size: NA
J gene: TRBJ2-1

CDR3 DNA: TGTGCCAGCTCACCACCGACAGGGCTCTCTGGAAACACCATATATTTT
CDR3 protein: CASSPPTGLSGNTIYF
V gene: TRBV18
D gene: TRBD1
clone size: NA
J gene: TRBJ1-3

CDR3 DNA: TGTGCCAGCAGCCCCCGGCGGGGTAACTCCTACGAGCAGTACTTC
CDR3 protein: CASSPRRGNSYEQYF
V gene: TRBV7-2
D gene: NA
clone size: NA
J gene: TRBJ2-7